This T cell receptor (beta chain) was recovered during a study of T cell repertoires in cytomegalovirus infection. CDR1 LGHNA and CDR2 YNFKEQ come from the germline V gene. V lost 1 base to trimming and J lost 7 bases, with 8 bases between them. The CDR3 consists of 13 residues. A word on this clonotype: Its antigen is currently unknown.

TCRdb re-derived calls from the reads in MiXCR, one entry per CDR3 protein. This table holds approximately 1,000,000 distinct CDR3 sequences, roughly 31% found once. Here the sequenced sample was cultured CD8+ T cells from PBMCs, taken from culture after CMV antigen stimulation. This chain connects TRBV4-2 to TRBJ2-1, with D possibly being TRBD1 (6 bases). This clonotype originated in a human donor in good health (CMV status not recorded). Some clones in this sample may be carry-over from other donors' samples. CDR3 sequence: CASSQVGTNEQFF. In nucleotides, the CDR3 is TGTGCCAGCAGCCAAGTCGGGACAAATGAGCAGTTCTTC.